This T cell receptor (beta chain) was observed in a study of T cell responses to AZD1222 COVID-19 vaccine. Remarks on this clone: What it binds is not known.

Profiled with immunoSEQ multiplex PCR; TCRdb holds only in-frame clones, not every one. The sample yields roughly 100,000 clones, roughly 91% seen once. Germline values: CDR1 LGHDT, CDR2 YNNKEL (reference sequence). V lost 6 bases and J lost 2; bases outside the gene matches: 18. The CDR3 contains 19 residues. Whole-study results and caveats: Only a handful of AZD1222 recipients, roughly six in all, had baseline seropositivity.

The gene calls are TRBV3-1 (or the pseudogene TRBV3-2) and TRBJ2-3, with 9 bases matching TRBD2. This receptor was identified in an adult in good health. The specimen was peripheral blood, collected on day 0 of AZD1222 vaccination. The CDR3 DNA follows: TGTGCCAGCAGTCCAAGTATCGGGACTAGCTCCCTGAACACAGATACGCAGTATTTT. It codes for CASSPSIGTSSLNTDTQYF.